The 10 T cell receptor beta chains reported below all come from one sample, sequenced in a study of long-term antiretroviral therapy in people with HIV. Running of the v3.0 immunoSEQ assay took place at survey level. The data were produced by immunoSEQ multiplex PCR, yet TCRdb's version contains in-frame clones alone and is incomplete. The sample has fewer than 45,000 clones; approximately 80% are singletons. The source was unsorted PBMCs, collected 3.4 years after starting antiretroviral therapy. These receptors came from a man aged 25 to 40 with HIV.

This clone was found once. V is TRBV27 and J is TRBJ2-3, with D perhaps TRBD1 (5 bases). Trimming took off 2 bases at V and 2 bases at J, with 14 bases between the two ends. The CDR3 is 16 amino acids. Germline loops: CDR1 MNHEY, CDR2 SMNVEV (reference sequence). Written as DNA, the CDR3 is TGTGCCAGCAGTTTAAGACTGGGGCAAGTCACAGATACGCAGTATTTT. It specifies CASSLRLGQVTDTQYF.

This clone turned up a few times. The chain joins TRBV5-1 to TRBJ2-1, with D perhaps TRBD1 (6 bases). Deletions cut 4 bases from V and 3 bases from J, with 11 bases between. In germline, CDR1 is SGHRS, CDR2 YFSETQ. The CDR3 sequence is 14 residues long. CDR3 loop: CASSTGTNYNEQFF. Here the CDR3 DNA reads TGCGCCAGCAGCACCGGGACAAACTACAATGAGCAGTTCTTC.

The chain is built from TRBV28 and TRBJ2-2, with D hard to call. The length of the CDR3 is 11 residues. Germline CDR1 is MDHEN and CDR2 is SYDVKM. V lost 8 bases and J 5 bases, leaving 6 bases between the germline ends. The CDR3 region has the DNA TGTGCCAGCTTTCGTACCGGGGAGCTGTTTTTT. This sequence encodes CASFRTGELFF.

The gene calls are TRBV27 and TRBJ1-1, with D unresolved. Trimming left V 3 bases short and J 4 bases short, with 9 bases between. Germline CDR1 is MNHEY and CDR2 is SMNVEV (reference sequence). The CDR3 consists of 13 residues. CDR3 in DNA: TGTGCCAGCAGTTTCGAAGCGAGCACTGAAGCTTTCTTT. This codes for CASSFEASTEAFF.

This chain uses TRBV15 with TRBJ2-5, with D possibly being TRBD1 (6 bases). The germline V gene has CDR1 LNHNV and CDR2 YYDKDF (reference sequence). V was shortened by 4 bases and J by 5 bases, with 14 bases between the two germline ends. The CDR3 length is 14 residues. In DNA, the CDR3 is TGTGCCACCAGCAAAGGGGCAGGGGACGAGACCCAGTACTTC. Protein: CATSKGAGDETQYF. The full variable domain, with the rest looked up from reference TRBV15 and TRBJ2-5, is DAMVIQNPRYQVTQFGKPVTLSCSQTLNHNVMYWYQQKSSQAPKLLFHYYDKDFNNEADTPDNFQSRRPNTSFCFLDIRSPGLGDTAMYLCATSKGAGDETQYFGPGTRLLVL.

V usage is TRBV29-1 and J usage is TRBJ1-1, with a possible D match to TRBD1 (6 bases). Trimming took off 1 base at V and 1 base at J, with 10 bases between the two ends. The CDR3 runs 14 residues. Germline lookup yields CDR1 SQVTM and CDR2 ANQGSEA. This chain's CDR3 is CSVEVQGKNTEAFF. CDR3 sequence (DNA): TGCAGCGTTGAAGTCCAGGGGAAGAACACTGAAGCTTTCTTT.

This clone came up once. This chain uses TRBV5-4 with TRBJ1-1, with 8 positions matching TRBD1. The CDR3 covers 17 residues. Germline V lookup: CDR1 SGHNT, CDR2 YYREEE (reference sequence). Trimming took 1 base from V and 8 from J; bases not matched to a gene: 16. The CDR3 DNA is TGTGCCAGCAGCTTGAAGGGCAGGGGGCCCTCGACTAGGGAAGCTTTCTTT. It codes for CASSLKGRGPSTREAFF.

This chain links TRBV19 with TRBJ1-5, with 7 bases fitting TRBD1. The junction had 16 bases not matched to a gene; V was cut back by 5 bases and J by 0 bases. Germline values: CDR1 LNHDA, CDR2 SQIVND (reference sequence). This CDR3 has 19 amino acids. The CDR3, as DNA: TGTGCCAGTAGTGGAGGGACAGTATGGAGCAAATATAGCAATCAGCCCCAGCATTTT. This gives the protein CASSGGTVWSKYSNQPQHF.

The count of this clone is one. The rearrangement joins TRBV7-6 to TRBJ2-5; 16 positions match TRBD2. The CDR3 length is 19 residues. Germline V gives CDR1 SGHVS, CDR2 FNYEAQ. Trimming at V came to 3 bases and at J to 3 bases, leaving 10 bases not matched to a gene. This CDR3 is CASSLKGLAGGRKEETQYF. In nucleotides, the CDR3 is TGTGCCAGCAGCTTGAAGGGACTAGCGGGAGGGAGAAAAGAAGAGACCCAGTACTTC.

V usage is TRBV5-1 and J usage is TRBJ2-3; D is ambiguous. V lost 0 bases and J 2 bases, leaving 13 bases between the germline ends. The CDR3 loop spans 16 amino acids. Germline V lookup: CDR1 SGHRS, CDR2 YFSETQ. The CDR3 reads CASSLGAEEVTDTQYF. CDR3 DNA: TGCGCCAGCAGCTTGGGTGCGGAAGAGGTCACAGATACGCAGTATTTT. Together with reference TRBV5-1 and TRBJ2-3, the CDR3 gives the full variable domain: KAGVTQTPRYLIKTRGQQVTLSCSPISGHRSVSWYQQTPGQGLQFLFEYFSETQRNKGNFPGRFSGRQFSNSRSEMNVSTLELGDSALYLCASSLGAEEVTDTQYFGPGTRLTVL.